This is a list of T cell receptor beta chains from one sample in a study of OX40 agonist ivuxolimab in advanced cancers. Some clones are missing from TCRdb's copy, which holds only in-frame ones; the method was immunoSEQ multiplex PCR. The sample has some 60,000 clones; under 90% are singletons. The sequenced sample was CD4+ or CD8+ T cells sorted from blood, obtained in a trial of the OX40 agonist ivuxolimab. Every receptor here comes from an adult with an advanced solid tumor such as melanoma, head and neck, liver or kidney cancer. Both conserved end residues are part of each CDR3. The order of the fields is clone size, V gene, D gene, J gene, CDR3 protein, CDR3 DNA. A D gene is named only where the DNA matches it firmly. Clone size, where shown, is once, few, many, or a class for clones that have expanded.

clone_size: -
v_call: TRBV7-2
d_call: TRBD1
j_call: TRBJ1-1
cdr3_aa: CASRSTDRAAEAFF
cdr3_nt: TGTGCCAGCAGATCCACCGACAGGGCCGCTGAAGCTTTCTTT

clone_size: once
v_call: TRBV5-1
d_call: -
j_call: TRBJ2-7
cdr3_aa: CASSLAPGSSYEQYF
cdr3_nt: TGCGCCAGCAGCTTGGCTCCAGGGAGCTCCTACGAGCAGTACTTC

clone_size: -
v_call: TRBV11-3
d_call: TRBD2
j_call: TRBJ2-3
cdr3_aa: CASRGGATDTQYF
cdr3_nt: TGTGCCAGCCGGGGGGGGGCTACAGATACGCAGTATTTT

clone_size: once
v_call: TRBV11-2
d_call: -
j_call: TRBJ2-7
cdr3_aa: CASSLVGLTYEQYF
cdr3_nt: TGTGCCAGCAGCTTAGTAGGCCTCACCTACGAGCAGTACTTC

clone_size: -
v_call: TRBV5-1
d_call: -
j_call: TRBJ2-3
cdr3_aa: CASSPLRVSTDTQYF
cdr3_nt: TGCGCCAGCAGCCCATTGCGGGTCAGCACAGATACGCAGTATTTT

clone_size: -
v_call: TRBV6-1
d_call: TRBD1
j_call: TRBJ1-3
cdr3_aa: CASQGQGAGNTIYF
cdr3_nt: TGTGCCAGCCAGGGACAGGGGGCTGGAAACACCATATATTTT

clone_size: -
v_call: TRBV29-1
d_call: TRBD1
j_call: TRBJ2-7
cdr3_aa: CSGGTGSYEQYF
cdr3_nt: TGCAGCGGGGGGACAGGGTCCTACGAGCAGTACTTC

clone_size: -
v_call: TRBV5-1
d_call: TRBD2
j_call: TRBJ2-6
cdr3_aa: CASSPGTSGRSGANVLTF
cdr3_nt: TGCGCCAGCAGCCCAGGGACTAGCGGACGCTCTGGGGCCAACGTCCTGACTTTC

clone_size: -
v_call: TRBV6-1
d_call: TRBD2
j_call: TRBJ2-1
cdr3_aa: CASLGTRVGNEQFF
cdr3_nt: TGTGCCAGCCTTGGGACTAGAGTTGGGAATGAGCAGTTCTTC

clone_size: few
v_call: TRBV11-1
d_call: -
j_call: TRBJ2-7
cdr3_aa: CASSLTLSYEQYF
cdr3_nt: TGTGCCAGCAGCCTTACGCTTTCGTACGAGCAGTACTTC

clone_size: -
v_call: TRBV30
d_call: -
j_call: TRBJ1-3
cdr3_aa: CAWTGAAGNTIYF
cdr3_nt: TGTGCCTGGACAGGGGCGGCTGGAAACACCATATATTTT

clone_size: -
v_call: TRBV7-2
d_call: -
j_call: TRBJ2-1
cdr3_aa: CASSLTLHNEQFF
cdr3_nt: TGTGCCAGCAGCTTAACCCTCCACAATGAGCAGTTCTTC

clone_size: once
v_call: TRBV7-8
d_call: -
j_call: TRBJ1-1
cdr3_aa: CASSLVGGNTEAFF
cdr3_nt: TGTGCCAGCAGCTTAGTTGGGGGAAACACTGAAGCTTTCTTT

clone_size: -
v_call: TRBV19
d_call: TRBD1
j_call: TRBJ2-2
cdr3_aa: CASRTGTGNTGELFF
cdr3_nt: TGTGCCAGTAGGACCGGGACAGGAAACACCGGGGAGCTGTTTTTT

clone_size: few
v_call: TRBV30
d_call: -
j_call: TRBJ1-6
cdr3_aa: CAWSSSYNSPLHF
cdr3_nt: TGTGCCTGGTCGTCATCCTATAATTCACCCCTCCACTTT

clone_size: few
v_call: TRBV11-2
d_call: TRBD1
j_call: TRBJ2-7
cdr3_aa: CASSRLQGPPYEQYF
cdr3_nt: TGTGCCAGCAGCCGACTACAGGGGCCCCCCTACGAGCAGTACTTC

clone_size: -
v_call: TRBV5-1
d_call: TRBD1
j_call: TRBJ1-4
cdr3_aa: CASSLVFGQGEKLFF
cdr3_nt: TGCGCCAGCAGCTTGGTCTTCGGACAGGGTGAAAAACTGTTTTTT

clone_size: -
v_call: TRBV2
d_call: -
j_call: TRBJ1-1
cdr3_aa: CASRSLGLFEAFF
cdr3_nt: TGTGCCAGCAGATCTTTGGGGCTCTTTGAAGCTTTCTTT

clone_size: -
v_call: TRBV5-1
d_call: -
j_call: TRBJ2-5
cdr3_aa: CASHNTGLKGETQYF
cdr3_nt: TGCGCCAGCCACAATACAGGGCTAAAGGGGGAGACCCAGTACTTC

clone_size: few
v_call: TRBV9
d_call: -
j_call: TRBJ1-2
cdr3_aa: CASSVDPLSRVHGYTF
cdr3_nt: TGTGCCAGCAGCGTAGATCCCTTAAGCAGGGTACATGGCTACACCTTC

clone_size: once
v_call: TRBV5-8
d_call: -
j_call: TRBJ1-4
cdr3_aa: CASSRRGRVAEKLFF
cdr3_nt: TGTGCCAGCAGCCGCCGCGGCCGGGTGGCTGAAAAACTGTTTTTT

clone_size: -
v_call: TRBV9
d_call: -
j_call: TRBJ2-2
cdr3_aa: CASSGSSDLDTGELFF
cdr3_nt: TGTGCCAGCAGCGGTTCTAGCGATTTAGACACCGGGGAGCTGTTTTTT

clone_size: -
v_call: TRBV28
d_call: -
j_call: TRBJ2-3
cdr3_aa: CASSFEGRDTQYF
cdr3_nt: TGTGCCAGCAGTTTCGAGGGGCGGGATACGCAGTATTTT

clone_size: -
v_call: TRBV29-1
d_call: -
j_call: TRBJ1-4
cdr3_aa: CSVELAGTGNEKLFF
cdr3_nt: TGCAGCGTTGAACTCGCCGGGACGGGGAATGAAAAACTGTTTTTT

clone_size: -
v_call: TRBV18
d_call: -
j_call: TRBJ2-7
cdr3_aa: CASSPPGDRYEQYF
cdr3_nt: TGTGCCAGCTCACCACCGGGGGACCGCTACGAGCAGTACTTC

clone_size: -
v_call: TRBV28
d_call: TRBD1
j_call: TRBJ2-7
cdr3_aa: CASSSEGRGRGYEQYF
cdr3_nt: TGTGCCAGCAGTTCCGAAGGCAGGGGGCGCGGGTACGAGCAGTACTTC

clone_size: -
v_call: TRBV15
d_call: -
j_call: TRBJ1-2
cdr3_aa: CATSPLGVSPGGYTF
cdr3_nt: TGTGCCACCAGCCCCCTCGGGGTCTCACCCGGTGGCTACACCTTC

clone_size: -
v_call: TRBV5-4
d_call: -
j_call: TRBJ2-3
cdr3_aa: CASSKRTDTQYF
cdr3_nt: TGTGCCAGCAGCAAACGCACAGATACGCAGTATTTT

clone_size: -
v_call: TRBV5-4
d_call: -
j_call: TRBJ1-1
cdr3_aa: CASSPLQGNTEAFF
cdr3_nt: TGTGCCAGCAGCCCCTTACAAGGGAACACTGAAGCTTTCTTT

clone_size: -
v_call: TRBV2
d_call: -
j_call: TRBJ1-1
cdr3_aa: CASSEDSFTEAFF
cdr3_nt: TGTGCCAGCAGTGAGGACAGTTTCACTGAAGCTTTCTTT

clone_size: -
v_call: TRBV7-2
d_call: -
j_call: TRBJ2-5
cdr3_aa: CASSLGLRRMETQYF
cdr3_nt: TGTGCCAGCAGCTTGGGGTTGAGGAGAATGGAGACCCAGTACTTC

clone_size: -
v_call: TRBV4-2
d_call: TRBD2
j_call: TRBJ2-1
cdr3_aa: CASSQPFVGDLAGNQYNEQFF
cdr3_nt: TGTGCCAGCAGCCAACCATTTGTTGGGGACCTAGCGGGAAACCAGTACAATGAGCAGTTCTTC

clone_size: -
v_call: TRBV19
d_call: -
j_call: TRBJ1-1
cdr3_aa: CASTPLRDTEAFF
cdr3_nt: TGTGCCAGCACTCCCCTCCGGGACACTGAAGCTTTCTTT

clone_size: -
v_call: TRBV28
d_call: -
j_call: TRBJ1-2
cdr3_aa: CASSYQQGYTF
cdr3_nt: TGTGCCAGCAGTTACCAACAGGGCTACACCTTC

clone_size: few
v_call: TRBV28
d_call: -
j_call: TRBJ1-1
cdr3_aa: CASSRTIAFF
cdr3_nt: TGTGCCAGCAGCCGCACTATCGCTTTCTTT

clone_size: -
v_call: TRBV5-1
d_call: -
j_call: TRBJ1-5
cdr3_aa: CASSWAGQHDQPQHF
cdr3_nt: TGCGCCAGCAGCTGGGCGGGACAACACGATCAGCCCCAGCATTTT

clone_size: -
v_call: TRBV4-2
d_call: -
j_call: TRBJ1-5
cdr3_aa: CASSKGPESNQPQHF
cdr3_nt: TGTGCCAGCAGTAAGGGCCCGGAAAGCAATCAGCCCCAGCATTTT

clone_size: once
v_call: TRBV28
d_call: -
j_call: TRBJ2-2
cdr3_aa: CASSLIGELFF
cdr3_nt: TGTGCCAGCAGTTTAATCGGGGAGCTGTTTTTT

clone_size: once
v_call: TRBV28
d_call: -
j_call: TRBJ1-5
cdr3_aa: CASGDIYQPQHF
cdr3_nt: TGTGCCAGTGGGGACATTTATCAGCCCCAGCATTTT

clone_size: once
v_call: TRBV19
d_call: -
j_call: TRBJ2-2
cdr3_aa: CASSIGRMNTGELFF
cdr3_nt: TGTGCCAGTAGTATAGGACGGATGAACACCGGGGAGCTGTTTTTT

clone_size: -
v_call: TRBV5-1
d_call: -
j_call: TRBJ2-7
cdr3_aa: CASSVAGDYEQYF
cdr3_nt: TGCGCCAGCAGTGTCGCCGGGGACTACGAGCAGTACTTC

clone_size: -
v_call: TRBV28
d_call: -
j_call: TRBJ1-2
cdr3_aa: CASSLYNYGYTF
cdr3_nt: TGTGCCAGCAGTTTATATAACTATGGCTACACCTTC

clone_size: -
v_call: TRBV4-1
d_call: -
j_call: TRBJ2-1
cdr3_aa: CASSQVDLITYNEQFF
cdr3_nt: TGCGCCAGCAGCCAAGTCGACTTAATTACCTACAATGAGCAGTTCTTC

clone_size: few
v_call: TRBV13
d_call: -
j_call: TRBJ2-2
cdr3_aa: CASSQPPGELFF
cdr3_nt: TGTGCCAGCAGCCAACCCCCGGGGGAGCTGTTTTTT

clone_size: -
v_call: TRBV21-1
d_call: -
j_call: TRBJ2-1
cdr3_aa: CASSTLGLAGAYNEQFF
cdr3_nt: TGTGCCAGCAGCACCTTGGGACTAGCGGGGGCATACAATGAGCAGTTCTTC

clone_size: -
v_call: TRBV27
d_call: TRBD2
j_call: TRBJ2-1
cdr3_aa: CASSSRGLASYNEQFF
cdr3_nt: TGTGCCAGCAGTTCCCGGGGACTAGCTTCCTACAATGAGCAGTTCTTC

clone_size: -
v_call: TRBV27
d_call: TRBD1
j_call: TRBJ2-5
cdr3_aa: CASSPTRTGRQETQYF
cdr3_nt: TGTGCCAGCAGTCCGACCCGGACAGGGAGGCAAGAGACCCAGTACTTC

clone_size: -
v_call: TRBV28
d_call: -
j_call: TRBJ2-5
cdr3_aa: CASTSHTGRETQYF
cdr3_nt: TGTGCCAGCACCTCCCATACGGGCAGGGAGACCCAGTACTTC

clone_size: -
v_call: TRBV7-2
d_call: TRBD2
j_call: TRBJ2-5
cdr3_aa: CASSSGLAGGGAGAQYF
cdr3_nt: TGTGCCAGCAGCTCTGGACTAGCGGGAGGGGGGGCCGGAGCCCAGTACTTC

clone_size: -
v_call: TRBV5-4
d_call: TRBD2
j_call: TRBJ2-4
cdr3_aa: CASSPHTGGGSGRNIQYF
cdr3_nt: TGTGCCAGCAGCCCCCACACGGGTGGCGGGAGTGGGAGAAACATTCAGTACTTC

clone_size: -
v_call: TRBV5-1
d_call: -
j_call: TRBJ1-1
cdr3_aa: CASSSQPTGRTEAFF
cdr3_nt: TGCGCCAGCAGCTCCCAGCCAACAGGACGGACTGAAGCTTTCTTT

clone_size: -
v_call: TRBV18
d_call: TRBD2
j_call: TRBJ2-2
cdr3_aa: CASSPPLAGVTGELFF
cdr3_nt: TGTGCCAGCTCACCACCCCTAGCGGGAGTCACCGGGGAGCTGTTTTTT

clone_size: -
v_call: TRBV19
d_call: -
j_call: TRBJ1-2
cdr3_aa: CASSRAHRKTYGYTF
cdr3_nt: TGTGCCAGTAGTCGTGCACATCGAAAGACCTATGGCTACACCTTC

clone_size: -
v_call: TRBV9
d_call: TRBD2
j_call: TRBJ2-5
cdr3_aa: CASSVAAGGQETQYF
cdr3_nt: TGTGCCAGCAGCGTAGCAGCGGGGGGGCAAGAGACCCAGTACTTC

clone_size: -
v_call: TRBV7-6
d_call: TRBD1
j_call: TRBJ2-5
cdr3_aa: CASSFPGQGEAETQYF
cdr3_nt: TGTGCCAGCAGCTTTCCGGGACAGGGGGAAGCGGAGACCCAGTACTTC